One sample yielded the 28 T cell receptor beta chains listed below, sequenced in a study of technical replicates of blood from a few donors. Using immunoSEQ multiplex PCR, the repertoire was profiled, and TCRdb retains in-frame clones only, with some absent. The sample gives 65,000 to 85,000 clones, roughly 98% of which show up once; about 0.15% is in the top ten. The sample was T cells isolated from PBMCs. Receptors were obtained from a human donor in good health.

The chain combines TRBV5-8 with TRBJ2-7; 15 bases agree with TRBD2. Germline CDR1 reads SGHTS; CDR2 reads YDEGEE. V was clipped by 6 bases and J by 8 bases; unmatched bases: 9. The CDR3 spans 15 residues. CDR3 DNA sequence: TGTGCCAGCAACCTAGGACTAGCGGGAGGGGAGCAGCAGTACTTC. It translates to CASNLGLAGGEQQYF.

J is TRBJ2-1 and V is TRBV5-1, with 14 bases matching TRBD2. Losses at the gene ends were 4 bases for V and 9 bases for J; bases not matched to a gene: 9. CDR1 SGHRS and CDR2 YFSETQ come from the germline V gene. The CDR3 loop spans 16 amino acids. CDR3 DNA sequence: TGCGCCAGCAGCCAAGGGACTAGCGGGAGATGGGTTGAGCAGTTCTTC. It specifies CASSQGTSGRWVEQFF.

The rearrangement joins TRBV11-2 to TRBJ2-5; TRBD2 agrees at 7 bases. The junction had 6 bases not matched to a gene; V was cut back by 1 base and J by 4 bases. CDR1 SGHAT and CDR2 FQNNGV come from the germline V gene. The CDR3 totals 15 residues. CDR3 loop: CASSLAGRRGETQYF. The DNA for the CDR3 is TGTGCCAGCAGCTTAGCCGGGAGGCGGGGAGAGACCCAGTACTTC.

The chain recombines TRBV11-2 with TRBJ2-3; maybe TRBD2 (5 bases). Germline loops: CDR1 SGHAT, CDR2 FQNNGV. This CDR3 is 13 amino acids long. V lost 5 bases, J lost 6 bases, and 12 bases lay in between. The CDR3 DNA reads as TGTGCCAGCAGCCCCCGTGGGAGCGATACGCAGTATTTT. As protein: CASSPRGSDTQYF.

The chain uses TRBV30 and TRBJ1-4; D is unresolved. Trimming pared 1 base from V and 4 bases from J, leaving 7 bases between. The CDR3 covers 13 residues. Germline loops: CDR1 GTSNPN, CDR2 SVGIG (reference sequence). CDR3 nucleotide sequence: TGTGCCTGGAGTGACGGAGTTAATGAAAAACTGTTTTTT. Translation: CAWSDGVNEKLFF. The full variable domain, its missing parts supplied by reference TRBV30 and TRBJ1-4, is SQTIHQWPATLVQPVGSPLSLECTVEGTSNPNLYWYRQAAGRGLQLLFYSVGIGQISSEVPQNLSASRPQDRQFILSSKKLLLSDSGFYLCAWSDGVNEKLFFGSGTQLSVL.

The chain links TRBV5-1 to TRBJ2-7, with D possibly being TRBD2 (6 bases). V was clipped by 4 bases and J by 3 bases, with 11 bases between them. This CDR3 contains 13 residues. The V gene's germline CDR1 is SGHRS and CDR2 YFSETQ. The CDR3 loop is CASSVGTFYEQYF. For the CDR3, the DNA is TGCGCCAGCAGCGTTGGGACTTTCTACGAGCAGTACTTC.

V and J are TRBV7-9 and TRBJ2-1, with 7 bases identical to TRBD1. J was trimmed by 6 bases and V by 4 bases; bases with no gene match: 6. Per the germline V gene, CDR1 is SEHNR and CDR2 is FQNEAQ (reference sequence). The length of the CDR3 is 14 residues. The CDR3, as DNA: TGTGCCAGCAGCTCCCAGGGGGTCGGCAATGAGCAGTTCTTC. Its translation is CASSSQGVGNEQFF.

The rearrangement links TRBV14 to TRBJ1-5, with TRBD1 matching 8 bases. Germline assignment: CDR1 SGHDN and CDR2 FVKESK. V lost 5 bases to trimming and J lost 4 bases; unmatched junction nucleotides: 1. CDR3 size: 13 residues. This CDR3 is CASSGTGNQPQHF. The CDR3 DNA follows: TGTGCCAGCAGCGGGACAGGTAATCAGCCCCAGCATTTT. Using reference TRBV14 and TRBJ1-5 for the parts outside the CDR3, the full variable domain is EAGVTQFPSHSVIEKGQTVTLRCDPISGHDNLYWYRRVMGKEIKFLLHFVKESKQDESGMPNNRFLAERTGGTYSTLKVQPAELEDSGVYFCASSGTGNQPQHFGDGTRLSIL.

The CDR3: CASLRGKTSGGQETQYF. CDR3 DNA: TGTGCCAGCTTGAGGGGCAAGACTAGCGGGGGTCAAGAGACCCAGTACTTC. V gene TRBV11-2 combines with J gene TRBJ2-5; 12 bases map to TRBD2. Trimming at V came to 8 bases and at J to 2 bases, leaving 12 bases not matched to a gene. Germline CDR1 SGHAT, CDR2 FQNNGV. The CDR3 sequence is 17 residues long.

V usage is TRBV9 and J usage is TRBJ1-1, with TRBD1 matching over 7 bases. Germline CDR1 reads SGDLS; CDR2 reads YYNGEE. This CDR3 is 14 amino acids long. The ends lost 6 bases at V and 4 bases at J; junction bases unmatched: 9. CDR3 region: CASNQGQLGTEAFF. The CDR3 bases are TGTGCCAGCAATCAGGGACAGCTAGGCACTGAAGCTTTCTTT. The complete variable domain, with remaining parts taken from reference TRBV9 and TRBJ1-1, reads DSGVTQTPKHLITATGQRVTLRCSPRSGDLSVYWYQQSLDQGLQFLIQYYNGEERAKGNILERFSAQQFPDLHSELNLSSLELGDSALYFCASNQGQLGTEAFFGQGTRLTVV.

The chain has TRBV10-2 and TRBJ2-7; the D gene is possibly TRBD1 (5 bases). Germline-derived CDR1 and CDR2 are WSHSY and SAAADI. The CDR3 extends over 13 amino acids. With 6 bases removed from V and 7 bases from J, the gap between germline ends came to 16 bases. CDR3 in amino acids: CASSATQGWEQYF. CDR3 coding DNA: TGCGCCAGCAGCGCCACCCAGGGCTGGGAGCAGTACTTC.

The J gene is TRBJ1-1, the V gene TRBV19; D is unresolved. V was cut by 8 bases and J by 0 bases, with 19 bases left in between. Germline loops: CDR1 LNHDA, CDR2 SQIVND (reference sequence). This CDR3 has 16 residues. As DNA, the CDR3 is TGTGCCAGTCGCCCTAATTTCGAACGGGTGAACACTGAAGCTTTCTTT. Its protein product is CASRPNFERVNTEAFF.

This chain links TRBV2 with TRBJ2-7; 9 bases are shared with TRBD2. The germline V gene has CDR1 SNHLY and CDR2 FYNNEI. Trimming cost V 6 bases and J 1 base; bases outside gene matches: 7. The CDR3 runs to 15 residues. The CDR3 DNA is TGTGCCAGCAGAGAGCCGGGACTAGCTTCCTACGAGCAGTACTTC. Translating it yields CASREPGLASYEQYF.

The chain recombines TRBV28 with TRBJ2-3; D is possibly TRBD1 (6 bases). Germline V lookup: CDR1 MDHEN, CDR2 SYDVKM. The germline V and J ends were trimmed by 6 bases and 0 bases, with 16 bases remaining between them. The CDR3 spans 16 residues. CDR3 residues: CASRDQGQPSTDTQYF. In DNA, the CDR3 is TGTGCCAGCAGAGACCAGGGACAACCGAGCACAGATACGCAGTATTTT.

The chain employs TRBV19 and TRBJ2-7; TRBD2 is a possible D gene (7 bases). Germline V lookup: CDR1 LNHDA, CDR2 SQIVND (reference sequence). CDR3 length: 15 amino acids. Deletions cut 3 bases from V and 0 bases from J, with 12 bases between. CDR3 sequence (DNA): TGTGCCAGTAGTATGTCCGGGGGGCCCTCCTACGAGCAGTACTTC. Residues: CASSMSGGPSYEQYF.

This chain uses TRBV4-2 with TRBJ1-2, with 9 positions matching TRBD1. This CDR3 region has 15 residues. V was pared by 0 bases and J by 8 bases, with 7 bases of the junction left unmatched. Germline V gene lookup returns CDR1 LGHNA and CDR2 YNFKEQ. The CDR3 coding sequence is TGTGCCAGCAGCCAAGAAACAGGGGGCGCAGGAGGCTACACCTTC. It translates to CASSQETGGAGGYTF.

The rearrangement uses TRBV5-4 and TRBJ2-5; maybe TRBD2 (5 bases). V lost 0 bases and J 0 bases, leaving 12 bases between the germline ends. CDR3 length: 16 amino acids. Germline V gene lookup returns CDR1 SGHNT and CDR2 YYREEE (reference sequence). The CDR3 protein is CASSLVARGYQETQYF. The CDR3 bases are TGTGCCAGCAGCTTGGTGGCGCGAGGGTACCAAGAGACCCAGTACTTC.

V is TRBV7-3 and J is TRBJ2-1; 9 positions match TRBD2. The CDR3 covers 19 residues. CDR1 SGHTA and CDR2 FQGTGA come from the germline V gene. J was trimmed by 6 bases and V by 5 bases; bases with no gene match: 20. CDR3 nucleotide sequence: TGTGCCAGCAGCATAGCCCCTGGGTGGGGGACTAGCTTTTCCAATGAGCAGTTCTTC. Its protein is CASSIAPGWGTSFSNEQFF.

The V gene is TRBV7-9, the J gene TRBJ1-2, with a weak D call TRBD1 (6 bases). From germline, CDR1 is SEHNR and CDR2 FQNEAQ (reference sequence). The CDR3 is made up of 18 amino acids. Trimming took off 1 base at V and 4 bases at J, with 22 bases between the two ends. The chain's CDR3 is CASSLVPELGGSSYGYTF. CDR3 nucleotide sequence: TGTGCCAGCAGCTTAGTTCCGGAGCTTGGGGGCTCTAGCTATGGCTACACCTTC.

The chain links TRBV9 to TRBJ2-6; D gene ambiguous. V lost 0 bases and J 3 bases, leaving 4 bases between the germline ends. In germline, CDR1 is SGDLS, CDR2 YYNGEE. The CDR3 loop spans 14 amino acids. CDR3 in amino acids: CASSVALGANVLTF. The CDR3 nucleotides read TGTGCCAGCAGCGTAGCTCTTGGGGCCAACGTCCTGACTTTC.

The chain couples TRBV4-1 to TRBJ2-7; perhaps TRBD2 as D (7 bases). The CDR3 has 15 amino acids. Germline CDR1 and CDR2: MGHRA and YSYEKL. V was clipped by 6 bases and J by 5 bases, with 20 bases between them. Written as DNA, the CDR3 is TGCGCCAGCAGGAGCAATGCGGGGGCCTCGGACGAGCAGTACTTC. This sequence encodes CASRSNAGASDEQYF.

This clone was detected only once. V gene TRBV5-1 combines with J gene TRBJ1-2; D is undetermined. Germline-derived CDR1 and CDR2 are SGHRS and YFSETQ. This CDR3 is 16 amino acids long. Trimming removed 0 bases at V and 3 bases at J, with 15 bases between. For the CDR3, the DNA is TGCGCCAGCAGCTTGGACAACCTCAACGGGGACTATGGCTACACCTTC. Translated, it gives CASSLDNLNGDYGYTF.

The chain links TRBV1 to TRBJ2-1; the table's D gene call, TRBD1, was not cross checked with the DNA. TRBV1 is marked as a pseudogene. The CDR3 is made up of 17 amino acids. The DNA of the CDR3 is TGCACCAGCAGAGCCCGTCGTGGGACCAAGGGGGACAATGAGCAGTTCTTC. Translated: CTSRARRGTKGDNEQFF.

CDR3 nucleotide sequence: TGCGCCAGCATGAGACAGGGGGAGACTGGGGCCAACGTCCTGACTTTC. Its protein is CASMRQGETGANVLTF. The V and J genes are TRBV5-1 and TRBJ2-6, with 9 bases that match TRBD1. V lost 6 bases, J lost 2 bases, and 6 bases stayed unmatched. Germline values: CDR1 SGHRS, CDR2 YFSETQ. CDR3 size: 16 residues. The complete variable domain, with remaining parts taken from reference TRBV5-1 and TRBJ2-6, reads KAGVTQTPRYLIKTRGQQVTLSCSPISGHRSVSWYQQTPGQGLQFLFEYFSETQRNKGNFPGRFSGRQFSNSRSEMNVSTLELGDSALYLCASMRQGETGANVLTFGAGSRLTVL.

The genes are TRBV14 and TRBJ2-7, with 8 bases lining up with TRBD1. Per the germline V gene, CDR1 is SGHDN and CDR2 is FVKESK. V trimming: 4 bases; J trimming: 6 bases; junction bases outside the gene matches: 11. This CDR3 comprises 15 residues. The CDR3 sequence: CASSRLTDRVGEQYF. Here the CDR3 DNA reads TGTGCCAGCAGCCGACTCACGGACAGGGTGGGCGAGCAGTACTTC.

The chain joins TRBV27 to TRBJ1-1; tentative D call: TRBD1 (5 bases). The germline V gene has CDR1 MNHEY and CDR2 SMNVEV (reference sequence). The CDR3 consists of 14 residues. V shed 3 bases and J shed 1 base, with 9 bases lying between them. This CDR3 is CASSLQGWNTEAFF. The CDR3 DNA reads as TGTGCCAGCAGTTTGCAGGGTTGGAACACTGAAGCTTTCTTT.

The chain has TRBV5-1 and TRBJ1-6, with D unresolved. CDR1 is SGHRS and CDR2 is YFSETQ in the germline V gene. Trimming pared 0 bases from V and 0 bases from J, leaving 7 bases between. This CDR3 region has 16 residues. The DNA of the CDR3 is TGCGCCAGCAGCTTGGCCGCGTTCTCCTATAATTCACCCCTCCACTTT. This gives the protein CASSLAAFSYNSPLHF. Drawing the rest from reference TRBV5-1 and TRBJ1-6, the complete variable domain is KAGVTQTPRYLIKTRGQQVTLSCSPISGHRSVSWYQQTPGQGLQFLFEYFSETQRNKGNFPGRFSGRQFSNSRSEMNVSTLELGDSALYLCASSLAAFSYNSPLHFGNGTRLTVT.

The genes are TRBV19 and TRBJ2-1, with 8 bases identical to TRBD1. The CDR3 extends over 14 amino acids. V gave up 0 bases and J gave up 10 bases; unmatched junction bases: 5. CDR1 LNHDA and CDR2 SQIVND come from the germline V gene (reference sequence). CDR3 protein: CASSIDHRGWEQFF. The CDR3 region has the DNA TGTGCCAGTAGTATAGACCACAGGGGGTGGGAGCAGTTCTTC.